The clone carrying this T cell receptor beta chain was seen only a few times. No antigen is known for it. The data were taken from a study of vaccination and CD4 T cells after COVID-19. About the research overall: Post-vaccine sampling followed dose two by a median 72 days (range 14 to 241).

Sequencing of the DNA from cultured CD4+ T cells was carried out with the Oncomine TCR Beta short-read assay. Genomic DNA was isolated from cultured CD4+ T cells. TCRdb ran MiXCR on the PCR reads and lists one entry per CDR3 protein. The sample has 15,000 to 20,000 distinct CDR3 sequences; less than 75% are singletons. Treatment indicated: roughly ten-day PBMC culture with coronavirus spike peptide pools or control peptides (ViraFEST assay). The source of this sequence is a human donor who had recovered from COVID-19. Sequenced: CD4+ T cells from blood, cultured in vitro.

The CDR3 reads CASSQEAGQGDNYGYTF. CDR3 bases: TGTGCCAGCAGCCAAGAGGCAGGACAGGGCGATAACTATGGCTACACCTTC. This chain joins TRBV4-2 and TRBJ1-2; 8 bases map to TRBD1. Looked up from germline, CDR1 is LGHNA and CDR2 is YNFKEQ. There are 17 residues in the CDR3. The trim removed 0 bases at V and 1 base at J, leaving 7 bases unmatched.